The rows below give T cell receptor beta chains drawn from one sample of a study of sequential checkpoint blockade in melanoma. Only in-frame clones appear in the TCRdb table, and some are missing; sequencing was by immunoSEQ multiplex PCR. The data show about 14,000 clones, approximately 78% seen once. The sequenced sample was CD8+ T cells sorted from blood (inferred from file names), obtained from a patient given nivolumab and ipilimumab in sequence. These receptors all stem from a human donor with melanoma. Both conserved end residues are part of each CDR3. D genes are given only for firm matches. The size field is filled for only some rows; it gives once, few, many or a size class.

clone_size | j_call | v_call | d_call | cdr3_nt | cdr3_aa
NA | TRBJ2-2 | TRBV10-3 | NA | TGTGCCATCAGTGAGCCCCAAACAGGGACCACCGGGGAGCTGTTTTTT | CAISEPQTGTTGELFF
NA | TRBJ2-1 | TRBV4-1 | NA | TGCGCCAGCAGCCCCTTGAGAAGGCCTGAGGGGGATGAGCAGTTCTTC | CASSPLRRPEGDEQFF
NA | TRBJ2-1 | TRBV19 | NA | TGTGCCAGTAGTATGGGCGGGGCGGTCTACAATGAGCAGTTCTTC | CASSMGGAVYNEQFF
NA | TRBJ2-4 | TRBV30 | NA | TGTGCCTGGAGTACGACTGTCCTAGCCAAAAACATTCAGTACTTC | CAWSTTVLAKNIQYF
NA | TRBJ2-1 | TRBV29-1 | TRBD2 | TGCAGCGTTGATTCCCTAGCGGGAGTTTCTGAGCAGTTCTTC | CSVDSLAGVSEQFF
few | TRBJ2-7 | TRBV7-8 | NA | TGTGCCAGCAGCTTAGCCCTTTTAAAGGACAAGAGCTACGAGCAGTACTTC | CASSLALLKDKSYEQYF
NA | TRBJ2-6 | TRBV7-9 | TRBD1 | TGTGCCAGCAGCGCGGGACAGGGAGCTGAAGGGGCCAACGTCCTGACTTTC | CASSAGQGAEGANVLTF
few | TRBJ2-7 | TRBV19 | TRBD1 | TGTGCCAGTAGACTTGAAGAGGGGGCGACCTACGAGCAGTACTTC | CASRLEEGATYEQYF
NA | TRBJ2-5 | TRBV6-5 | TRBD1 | TGTGCCAGCAGTTCCGGGACAGGGGCATGGGAGACCCAGTACTTC | CASSSGTGAWETQYF
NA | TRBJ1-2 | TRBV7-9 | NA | TGTGCCAGCAGCTTAGTCAACGGGGGAGGCTATGGCTACACCTTC | CASSLVNGGGYGYTF
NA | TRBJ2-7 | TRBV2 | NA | TGTGCCAGCAGGGCCGGGAACGAGCAGTACTTC | CASRAGNEQYF
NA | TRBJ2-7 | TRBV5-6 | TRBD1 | TGTGCCAGCAGACAAGACAGGGCAAGCTCCTACGAGCAGTACTTC | CASRQDRASSYEQYF
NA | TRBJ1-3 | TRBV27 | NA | TGTGCCAGCAGTTTATCTCCGTTCGGCTCTGGAAACACCATATATTTT | CASSLSPFGSGNTIYF
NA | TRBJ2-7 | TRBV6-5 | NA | TGTGCCAGCAGTACCCTTTCAGGTTACGAGCAGTACTTC | CASSTLSGYEQYF
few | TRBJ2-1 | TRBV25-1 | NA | TGTGCCAGCTCCGTAGTGCTCAATGAGCAGTTCTTC | CASSVVLNEQFF